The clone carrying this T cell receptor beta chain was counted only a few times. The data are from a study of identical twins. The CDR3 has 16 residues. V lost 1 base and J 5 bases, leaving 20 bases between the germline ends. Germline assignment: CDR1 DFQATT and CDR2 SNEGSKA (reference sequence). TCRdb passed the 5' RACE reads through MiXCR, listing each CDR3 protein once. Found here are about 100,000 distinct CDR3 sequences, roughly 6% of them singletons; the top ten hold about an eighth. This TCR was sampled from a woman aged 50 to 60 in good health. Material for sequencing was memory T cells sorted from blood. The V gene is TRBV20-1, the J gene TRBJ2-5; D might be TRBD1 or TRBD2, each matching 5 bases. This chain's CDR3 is CSARVPGGAVRETQYF. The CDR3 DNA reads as TGCAGTGCTAGAGTTCCTGGGGGTGCGGTGAGGGAGACCCAGTACTTC.